The sample holds a few counts of the clone carrying this T cell receptor (beta chain). The sample originates from a study of CD8+ T cells in alopecia areata. RNA was isolated and reverse transcribed to cDNA, the sequencing template. Only in-frame clones appear in the TCRdb table, and some are missing; sequencing was by immunoSEQ multiplex PCR. The repertoire includes tens of thousands of clones, 45% to 60% of them detected once, and under 6.5% sits in the top ten. The sequencing input was NKG2D-high CD8+ T cells sorted from blood. This clonotype was obtained from a human donor with alopecia areata.

CDR3 in DNA: TGCGCCAGCGGGGGACTCATGAACACTGAAGCTTTCTTT. As protein: CASGGLMNTEAFF. The V call is TRBV23-1, the J call TRBJ1-1, with D perhaps matching TRBD1 (5 bases). TRBV23-1 is an ORF for which the function is uncertain. V lost 8 bases to trimming and J lost 0 bases, with 10 bases between them. The CDR3 extends over 13 amino acids.